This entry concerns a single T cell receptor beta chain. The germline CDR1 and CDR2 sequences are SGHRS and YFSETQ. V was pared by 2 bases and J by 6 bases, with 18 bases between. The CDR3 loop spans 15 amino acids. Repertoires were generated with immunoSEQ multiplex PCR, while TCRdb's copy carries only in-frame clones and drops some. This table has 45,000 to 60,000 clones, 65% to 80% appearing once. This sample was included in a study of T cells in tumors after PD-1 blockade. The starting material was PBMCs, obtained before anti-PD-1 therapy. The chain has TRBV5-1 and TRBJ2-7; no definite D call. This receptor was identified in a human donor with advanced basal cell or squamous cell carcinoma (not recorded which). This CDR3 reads CASSFGALQGSEQYF. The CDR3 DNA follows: TGCGCCAGCAGCTTCGGAGCCTTACAAGGATCCGAGCAGTACTTC. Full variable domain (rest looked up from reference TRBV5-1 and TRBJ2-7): KAGVTQTPRYLIKTRGQQVTLSCSPISGHRSVSWYQQTPGQGLQFLFEYFSETQRNKGNFPGRFSGRQFSNSRSEMNVSTLELGDSALYLCASSFGALQGSEQYFGPGTRLTVT.